This record covers a single T cell receptor beta chain. Its antigen is as yet unknown. TCRdb analysed the 5' RACE reads with MiXCR anew, one entry per CDR3 protein. Of 200,000 to 250,000 distinct CDR3 sequences listed, roughly 13% were seen once; the top ten hold 4% to 5%. These data originate in a study of identical twins. Study outcomes and limitations: Analyses of zero insertions could, in part, be confounded by invariant MAIT and iNKT cells. Those out-of-frame alpha sequences shared by twins showed an excess of low generation probability.

Germline CDR1 LNHDA, CDR2 SQIVND (reference sequence). This CDR3 spans 14 amino acids. Trimming cost V 4 bases and J 1 base, with 8 bases left between them. These data were likewise used in another study, on yellow fever vaccine responses in identical twins.

This receptor was obtained from a woman aged 18 to 35 in good health. V and J are TRBV19 and TRBJ1-5; no clear D gene. Sequenced input: memory (CD45RO+) T cells sorted from blood. CDR3 residues: CASSTAVSNQPQHF. In nucleotides, the CDR3 is TGTGCCAGTAGTACGGCAGTGAGCAATCAGCCCCAGCATTTT.